This TCR beta chain derives from a study of blood T cell repertoires in COVID-19. Study as a whole: Sample material is recorded as cDNA or gDNA derived from T cells, B-cell-depleted T cells, or PBMCs.

This CDR3 is built from 12 residues. Trimming stripped 0 bases from V and 6 bases from J, with 4 bases between. Germline CDR1 SGHDT, CDR2 YYEEEE. As originally analysed: Reference gene primer amplification gave estimated nucleated cell counts. TCRdb's table, derived via immunoSEQ multiplex PCR, lists solely in-frame clones and lacks some. That table gives V, J and clone size, and the DNA gave D and trimming. The table has around 75,000 clones, more than 80% seen once; the top ten hold about 14%. The sample consisted of peripheral blood. The clonotype comes from a man aged 50 to 59 with COVID-19, enrolled during active disease. This chain joins TRBV5-6 and TRBJ1-5, with D hard to call. CDR3 region: CASSLGSQPQHF. The CDR3 DNA sequence: TGTGCCAGCAGCTTGGGTAGTCAGCCCCAGCATTTT.